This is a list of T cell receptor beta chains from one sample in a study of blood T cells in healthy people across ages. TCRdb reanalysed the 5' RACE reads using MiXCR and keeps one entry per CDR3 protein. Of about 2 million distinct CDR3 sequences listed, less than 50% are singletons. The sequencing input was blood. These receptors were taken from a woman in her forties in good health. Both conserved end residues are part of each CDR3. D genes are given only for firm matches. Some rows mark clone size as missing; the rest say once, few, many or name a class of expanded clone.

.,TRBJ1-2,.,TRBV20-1,CSAPTRQDYGYTF,TGCAGTGCCCCGACCCGACAGGACTATGGCTACACCTTC
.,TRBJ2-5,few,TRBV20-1,CSAEGDYQETQYF,TGCAGTGCTGAGGGGGACTACCAAGAGACCCAGTACTTC
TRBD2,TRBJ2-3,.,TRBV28,CASTRTSSDADTQYF,TGTGCCAGCACTAGGACTAGTAGTGACGCAGATACGCAGTATTTT
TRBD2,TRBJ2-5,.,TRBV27,CASRQGTGLGQETQYF,TGTGCCAGCAGGCAAGGGACGGGACTAGGCCAAGAGACCCAGTACTTC
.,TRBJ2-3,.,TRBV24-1,CATSPGLGRLSGDTQYF,TGTGCCACCAGTCCCGGGCTAGGTCGATTATCTGGAGATACGCAGTATTTT
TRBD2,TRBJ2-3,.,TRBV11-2,CASSFSGGATPTDTQYF,TGTGCCAGCAGCTTTAGCGGGGGGGCCACGCCCACAGATACGCAGTATTTT
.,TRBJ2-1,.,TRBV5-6,CASSLASGLRQFF,TGTGCCAGCAGCTTGGCCTCAGGGTTGAGGCAGTTCTTC
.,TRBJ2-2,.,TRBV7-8,CASSLVDGGGANTGELFF,TGTGCCAGCAGCTTAGTTGACGGAGGGGGAGCCAACACCGGGGAGCTGTTTTTT
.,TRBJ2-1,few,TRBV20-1,CSARGGPNNEQFF,TGCAGTGCTAGAGGTGGTCCCAACAATGAGCAGTTCTTC
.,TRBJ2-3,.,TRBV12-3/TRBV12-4,CASRTATDTQYF,TGTGCCAGCAGAACTGCCACAGATACGCAGTATTTT
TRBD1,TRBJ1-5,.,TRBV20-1,CSARDETGDQPQHF,TGCAGTGCTAGAGACGAAACAGGGGATCAGCCCCAGCATTTT
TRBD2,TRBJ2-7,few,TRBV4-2,CASSQRGGEQYF,TGTGCCAGCAGCCAGCGGGGGGGTGAGCAGTACTTC
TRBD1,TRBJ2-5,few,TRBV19,CASSIGLRQGEETQYF,TGTGCCAGTAGTATTGGGTTAAGGCAGGGGGAAGAGACCCAGTACTTC